The text below deals with one T cell receptor (beta chain). Antigen specificity is unknown. This sample includes further DNA sequences coding for the same CDR3. Sequenced by immunoSEQ multiplex PCR; TCRdb stores in-frame clones only, minus some. Of roughly 120,000 clones detected, 85% to 95% appear once; the ten largest clones hold more than 2.5%. The length of the CDR3 is 14 residues. CDR1 is SGHDT, CDR2 YYEEEE, per germline. The V end was cut by 2 bases, the J end by 1 base, with 7 bases between. This specimen belongs to a study of graft-versus-host responses after intestinal transplantation. Study as a whole: Grafts were multivisceral, liver-intestinal, or isolated intestinal. Overall study findings and caveats: Elevated graft-versus-host to host-versus-graft clonal ratios in allografts were recorded for patients with graft-donor T cell macrochimerism. GvH clones appeared in recipient marrow, some first in ileum or blood.

The chain carries TRBV5-6 and TRBJ1-3; D is perhaps TRBD1 (6 bases). This sample comprised unstimulated CD8+ T cells sorted from spleen or lymph node cells, obtained before intestinal transplant. The receptor's source is a human donor who received an intestinal transplant. The DNA for the CDR3 is TGTGCCAGCAGCTTAGGGGGGTCTGGAAACACCATATATTTT. Protein: CASSLGGSGNTIYF.